The rows below give T cell receptor beta chains drawn from one sample of a study of blood T cell repertoires in COVID-19. Here immunoSEQ multiplex PCR was the method, and the copy in TCRdb shows in-frame clones only, minus some. The repertoire holds roughly 310,000 clones, with approximately 87% as singletons. The sample consisted of peripheral blood. These receptors came from a woman under 40 with COVID-19, enrolled during active disease. CDR3s include the opening cysteine and the closing phenylalanine or tryptophan. A D gene is named only where the DNA matches it firmly. Size is stated for part of the rows, as once, few or many counts, or as a class when the clone is expanded.

D gene | J gene | clone size | V gene | CDR3 protein | CDR3 DNA
. | TRBJ1-3 | . | TRBV18 | CASSPGQSSGNTIYF | TGTGCCAGCTCACCCGGACAGTCCTCTGGAAACACCATATATTTT
. | TRBJ1-1 | . | TRBV30 | CAGGTRGNTEAFF | TGTGCCGGGGGTACCAGGGGGAACACTGAAGCTTTCTTT
. | TRBJ1-4 | . | TRBV7-9 | CASSLGAINEKLFF | TGTGCCAGCAGCTTAGGGGCTATTAATGAAAAACTGTTTTTT
TRBD1 | TRBJ1-1 | . | TRBV5-8 | CASSFKRTGGFTEAFF | TGTGCCAGCAGCTTTAAACGGACAGGGGGTTTCACTGAAGCTTTCTTT
. | TRBJ2-7 | . | TRBV11-2 | CASSFTGNSYEQYF | TGTGCCAGCAGCTTCACAGGGAATTCCTACGAGCAGTACTTC
. | TRBJ2-2 | . | TRBV18 | CASSPPSGTGELFF | TGTGCCAGCTCACCACCGAGCGGCACCGGGGAGCTGTTTTTT
. | TRBJ2-1 | few | TRBV27 | CASSFGRLKVF | TGTGCCAGCAGTTTTGGGAGATTAAAAGTCTTC
. | TRBJ1-5 | once | TRBV7-8 | CASRQAGGNQPQHF | TGTGCCAGCAGGCAGGCGGGGGGCAATCAGCCCCAGCATTTT
. | TRBJ1-1 | . | TRBV7-9 | CASSLVQINTEAFF | TGTGCCAGCAGCTTAGTACAGATCAACACTGAAGCTTTCTTT
TRBD2 | TRBJ2-3 | . | TRBV19 | CASSMRGLWTDTQYF | TGTGCCAGTAGTATGCGGGGACTATGGACAGATACGCAGTATTTT
. | TRBJ2-1 | . | TRBV10-1 | CASRRGGPEFF | TGCGCCAGCAGGAGAGGAGGGCCGGAGTTCTTC
. | TRBJ2-2 | . | TRBV19 | CASSAYLNTGELFF | TGTGCCAGTAGTGCTTACTTGAACACCGGGGAGCTGTTTTTT
. | TRBJ2-1 | few | TRBV15 | CATRNPGHKNEQFF | TGTGCCACCAGAAACCCGGGACACAAAAATGAGCAGTTCTTC
TRBD2 | TRBJ2-7 | . | TRBV5-4 | CASSPWGSGYYEQYF | TGTGCCAGCAGCCCATGGGGTAGCGGGTACTACGAGCAGTACTTC
TRBD2 | TRBJ2-5 | . | TRBV11-2 | CTSSLDVAGGTETQYF | TGTACCAGCAGCTTAGATGTAGCGGGAGGGACGGAGACCCAGTACTTC
. | TRBJ2-7 | . | TRBV27 | CASSSTYYYEQYF | TGTGCCAGCAGTTCGACCTACTACTACGAGCAGTACTTC
. | TRBJ1-1 | . | TRBV19 | CASQGPNTEAFF | TGTGCCTCACAGGGACCGAACACTGAAGCTTTCTTT
TRBD2 | TRBJ2-2 | . | TRBV27 | CASSVYGGANTGELFF | TGTGCCAGCAGCGTTTACGGGGGGGCGAACACCGGGGAGCTGTTTTTT
. | TRBJ2-5 | . | TRBV4-1 | CASSHPYQETQYF | TGCGCCAGCAGCCACCCGTACCAAGAGACCCAGTACTTC
. | TRBJ1-5 | . | TRBV19 | CASSIGGLNQPQHF | TGTGCCAGTAGTATAGGGGGGCTCAATCAGCCCCAGCATTTT